This passage covers 8 T cell receptor beta chains from one sample sequenced in a study of CD8 T cells in ankylosing spondylitis. One entry per CDR3 protein results from TCRdb running MiXCR on the 5' RACE reads. Of 200,000 to 250,000 distinct CDR3 sequences listed, about 11% are singletons. Sequencing used blood, either unsorted or a sorted T cell fraction (not recorded which). The source of these receptors is a male donor with ankylosing spondylitis or in good health (not recorded which).

This chain uses TRBV14 with TRBJ2-2; D remains ambiguous. Trimming shortened V by 0 bases and J by 2 bases, and 10 bases separated the two germline ends. The CDR3 extends over 16 amino acids. The germline gives CDR1 SGHDN, CDR2 FVKESK. In DNA, the CDR3 is TGTGCCAGCAGCCAAGATCGGCAGTCCAACACCGGGGAGCTGTTTTTT. Translated: CASSQDRQSNTGELFF.

The chain employs TRBV2 and TRBJ2-7; D gene ambiguous. The V and J ends lost 3 bases and 1 base respectively, with 19 bases between them. The germline V gene encodes CDR1 SNHLY and CDR2 FYNNEI. The CDR3 extends over 17 amino acids. The CDR3 coding sequence is TGTGCCAGCAGTGACTCGGGCCTGCTGCCCGGGTCCTACGAGCAGTACTTC. It specifies CASSDSGLLPGSYEQYF.

This clonotype was seen at least ten times. The genes are TRBV7-9 and TRBJ1-2, with 9 bases that match TRBD1. Trimming removed 4 bases from V and 6 bases from J; junction bases left unmatched: 9. Germline CDR1 SEHNR, CDR2 FQNEAQ (reference sequence). The CDR3 is 15 residues long. CDR3 amino acids: CASSSRTGASDGYTF. CDR3 sequence (DNA): TGTGCCAGCAGCTCCCGGACAGGGGCAAGTGATGGCTACACCTTC.

This clonotype has a count of ten or more. This sequence joins TRBV6-2 or TRBV6-3 and TRBJ2-1, with D perhaps matching TRBD2 (5 bases). Germline values: CDR1 MNHEY, CDR2 SVGEGT. This CDR3 has 16 amino acids. Trimming left V 6 bases short and J 0 bases short, with 15 bases between. CDR3 nucleotides: TGTGCCAGCAGAGAACTCGGGGTCAGCTCCTACAATGAGCAGTTCTTC. It yields the protein CASRELGVSSYNEQFF.

The chain employs TRBV5-1 and TRBJ1-5; no reliable D call. V dropped 0 bases and J dropped 6 bases, with 10 bases sitting between them. Per germline, CDR1 SGHRS and CDR2 YFSETQ. The CDR3 has 14 residues. The chain's CDR3 is CASSLDPKGQPQHF. The CDR3 nucleotides are TGCGCCAGCAGCTTGGACCCCAAGGGTCAGCCCCAGCATTTT.

This clonotype was observed many times. The CDR3 sequence: CSATGGSAKNIQYF. As DNA, the CDR3 is TGCAGTGCTACGGGGGGGTCAGCCAAAAACATTCAGTACTTC. The genes are TRBV20-1 and TRBJ2-4, with TRBD2 identical over 8 bases. V lost 4 bases to trimming and J lost 0 bases; unmatched junction nucleotides: 2. Germline V lookup: CDR1 DFQATT, CDR2 SNEGSKA (reference sequence). CDR3 length: 14 amino acids.

This clonotype occurred many times. This rearrangement joins TRBV2 to TRBJ2-5; D is unclear. Trimming stripped 5 bases from V and 4 bases from J, with 2 bases between. CDR1 is SNHLY, CDR2 FYNNEI, per germline. The CDR3 covers 10 residues. CDR3 DNA: TGTGCCAGCAGTCGAGAGACCCAGTACTTC. Protein sequence: CASSRETQYF.

This clonotype was counted at least ten times. V gene TRBV28 combines with J gene TRBJ1-5; D ambiguous. Germline V CDR1 and CDR2: MDHEN, SYDVKM. The CDR3 contains 14 residues. The V gene lost 5 bases and the J gene lost 6 bases, with 14 bases spanning the gap. CDR3 in DNA: TGTGCCAGCAGTCGACCTACGGGCGGTCAGCCCCAGCATTTT. It yields the protein CASSRPTGGQPQHF.